The next 15 T cell receptor beta chains were all read from a single sample in a study of blood T cells in healthy people across ages. Sample-barcoded 5' priming and a J-beta primer mix drove a second PCR of roughly 6 to 12 cycles. Each CDR3 protein is one row after TCRdb ran MiXCR on the 5' RACE reads. The sample shows approximately 850,000 distinct CDR3 sequences, 58% of them seen only once. Sequencing was performed on blood. These receptors were obtained from a man younger than 45 in good health.

The chain employs TRBV5-1 and TRBJ2-3; TRBD1 or TRBD2 may be the D gene (5 bases each). The CDR3 has 17 residues. Germline CDR1 is SGHRS and CDR2 is YFSETQ. Trimming took 4 bases from V and 2 from J, leaving 20 bases between them. The CDR3 sequence: CASSRTAGARDTDTQYF. Written as DNA, the CDR3 is TGCGCCAGCAGCCGAACAGCCGGGGCCCGAGACACAGATACGCAGTATTTT.

The V and J genes are TRBV7-3 and TRBJ2-3, with 8 nucleotides matching TRBD2. This CDR3 has 14 residues. The J segment lost 6 bases and the V segment lost 6 bases, leaving 8 bases of the junction unmatched. Germline V gives CDR1 SGHTA, CDR2 FQGTGA. CDR3 bases: TGTGCCAGCAGAAGAAGCGGGAGTACGGATACGCAGTATTTT. Its translation: CASRRSGSTDTQYF.

This clonotype has a handful of counts. V usage is TRBV9 and J usage is TRBJ2-7; TRBD2 matches at 7 bases. The junction had 3 bases not matched to a gene; V was cut back by 0 bases and J by 3 bases. Germline lookup yields CDR1 SGDLS and CDR2 YYNGEE. CDR3 length: 14 amino acids. CDR3 protein: CASSVAASGYEQYF. In DNA, the CDR3 is TGTGCCAGCAGCGTAGCGGCTAGCGGCTACGAGCAGTACTTC.

The chain recombines TRBV20-1 with TRBJ2-3; tentatively, D is TRBD2 (6 bases). Germline CDR1 reads DFQATT; CDR2 reads SNEGSKA (reference sequence). CDR3 length: 13 residues. Trimming removed 3 bases at V and 6 bases at J, with 13 bases between. The DNA for the CDR3 is TGCAGTGCTAGTTATGGGGGGTCGGATACGCAGTATTTT. This translates into CSASYGGSDTQYF.

This chain links TRBV5-8 with TRBJ2-3; possibly TRBD1 for D (6 bases). This CDR3 region has 14 residues. Germline values: CDR1 SGHTS, CDR2 YDEGEE. Trimming removed 4 bases from V and 4 bases from J, with 13 bases in between. CDR3 nucleotide sequence: TGTGCCAGCAGCGTCCACAGGGTCGCAGATACGCAGTATTTT. Translating it yields CASSVHRVADTQYF.

V is TRBV6-1 and J is TRBJ2-3; perhaps TRBD2 as D (5 bases). Germline V gene data show CDR1 as MNHNS and CDR2 as SASEGT. V was shortened by 7 bases and J by 5 bases, with 19 bases between the two germline ends. The CDR3 loop spans 15 amino acids. CDR3 nucleotide sequence: TGTGCCAGCACCCTTGGCCCCCCCGCGGGAGATACGCAGTATTTT. Translation gives CASTLGPPAGDTQYF.

The chain is built from TRBV5-1 and TRBJ1-4; 8 bases fit TRBD1. The CDR3 is 15 residues long. After removal of 4 bases from V and 5 bases from J, the junction contained 7 bases not matched to a gene. The germline CDR1 and CDR2 sequences are SGHRS and YFSETQ. The CDR3 nucleotides read TGCGCCAGCAGCACATCGACAGGGGAGAATGAAAAACTGTTTTTT. As protein: CASSTSTGENEKLFF.

The chain joins TRBV6-9 to TRBJ1-2; 10 bases map to TRBD1. The length of the CDR3 is 15 residues. V gave up 2 bases and J gave up 6 bases; unmatched junction bases: 6. The V gene's germline CDR1 is MNHGY and CDR2 SVAAGI. CDR3 coding DNA: TGTGCCAGCAGTTATGGGACAGGGGCGAGTAATGGCTACACCTTC. Protein sequence: CASSYGTGASNGYTF.

The chain recombines TRBV2 with TRBJ2-7; 9 positions agree with TRBD2. The V gene end was trimmed by 6 bases and the J gene end by 7 bases; junction bases not matched to a gene: 13. The CDR3 extends over 15 amino acids. The germline V gene has CDR1 SNHLY and CDR2 FYNNEI. The CDR3 region is CASRVRTSVGREQYF. The CDR3 nucleotides read TGTGCCAGCAGAGTTAGGACTAGCGTGGGCAGGGAGCAGTACTTC.

The chain recombines TRBV7-2 with TRBJ1-2, with D possibly matching TRBD1 (5 bases). Germline V gene data show CDR1 as SGHTA and CDR2 as FQGNSA. This CDR3 comprises 15 residues. Trimming stripped 11 bases from V and 2 bases from J, with 21 bases between. CDR3 protein: CAGIRSQGINYGYTF. Written as DNA, the CDR3 is TGTGCCGGCATCCGTTCCCAGGGCATAAACTATGGCTACACCTTC.

This sequence joins TRBV6-6 and TRBJ2-1; TRBD2 matches 8 bases. The CDR3 totals 14 residues. Per germline, CDR1 MNHNY and CDR2 SVGAGI (reference sequence). V was pared by 8 bases and J by 8 bases, with 11 bases of the junction left unmatched. In DNA form, the CDR3 reads TGTGCCAGCTCGCTGCCGGGGGGGCCGGATGAGCAGTTCTTC. It codes for CASSLPGGPDEQFF.

This clonotype was detected a few times. This chain uses TRBV29-1 with TRBJ2-4; D is perhaps TRBD1 (6 bases). CDR1 and CDR2 from the germline V gene are SQVTM and ANQGSEA. The length of the CDR3 is 15 residues. V was shortened by 0 bases and J by 1 base, with 10 bases between the two germline ends. CDR3 bases: TGCAGCGTTGAAGACTACAGGGCTGCCAAAAACATTCAGTACTTC. It codes for CSVEDYRAAKNIQYF. The full variable domain, with the rest looked up from reference TRBV29-1 and TRBJ2-4, is SAVISQKPSRDICQRGTSLTIQCQVDSQVTMMFWYRQQPGQSLTLIATANQGSEATYESGFVIDKFPISRPNLTFSTLTVSNMSPEDSSIYLCSVEDYRAAKNIQYFGAGTRLSVL.

This clonotype was found a few times. Its ends do not fully match the called genes, so a read error is possible. This sequence joins TRBV4-2 and TRBJ2-7; 7 positions match TRBD2. Germline V gene sequence: CDR1 LGHNA, CDR2 YNFKEQ. This CDR3 is built from 16 residues. The DNA of the CDR3 is TGTGCCAGCAGACAAGATGCGGGAGCGATCTCCTACGAGCAGTACTTC. It yields the protein CASRQDAGAISYEQYF.

V is TRBV12-3 or TRBV12-4 and J is TRBJ2-7, with D uncertain. The CDR3 extends over 13 amino acids. Trimming left V 2 bases short and J 5 bases short, with 10 bases between. This CDR3 reads CASSLRLSDEQYF. CDR3 DNA sequence: TGTGCCAGCAGTTTAAGGTTGTCGGACGAGCAGTACTTC.

This clonotype has only a few counts. The rearrangement links TRBV29-1 to TRBJ1-2; 9 bases match TRBD1. In germline, CDR1 is SQVTM, CDR2 ANQGSEA. J lost 0 bases, V lost 6 bases, and 8 bases had no gene match. The CDR3 has 15 amino acids. CDR3 region: CSVLQGAKANYGYTF. Written as DNA, the CDR3 is TGCAGCGTCTTACAGGGGGCGAAAGCTAACTATGGCTACACCTTC.